This record looks at one TCR beta chain sequence and its context. In the source study's methods: The authors estimated nucleated cell counts from reference gene primer amplification. Generated by immunoSEQ multiplex PCR, the TCRdb table keeps only in-frame clones and is missing some. That table supplies the V and J calls and clone size; D and trimming were determined from the DNA. The sample lists a few hundred thousand clones; 90% were seen once. This sample was taken from a study of blood T cell repertoires in COVID-19. For the study at large: Researchers got acute and convalescent COVID-19 samples from the United States, Italy and Spain.

In germline, CDR1 is LNHDA, CDR2 SQIVND (reference sequence). This CDR3 spans 18 amino acids. With 3 bases clipped from V and 4 bases from J, the junction kept 12 bases outside the gene matches. The sequenced sample was peripheral blood. This receptor was taken from a woman younger than 45 with COVID-19, enrolled during active disease. The rearrangement uses TRBV19 and TRBJ2-3, with 11 bases matching TRBD2. CDR3 in amino acids: CASSIKGALAGVADTQYF. CDR3 nucleotide sequence: TGTGCCAGTAGTATTAAAGGAGCACTAGCGGGAGTGGCAGATACGCAGTATTTT.